This T cell receptor beta chain derives from a study of blood T cell repertoires in COVID-19. The V end lost 1 base, the J end lost 4 bases, and 11 bases lay between the germline ends. Germline V gene lookup returns CDR1 SGHVS and CDR2 FNYEAQ. CDR3 length: 15 residues. Original handling: Reference gene primer amplification yielded estimated nucleated cell counts. Assay: immunoSEQ multiplex PCR; the TCRdb copy retains only in-frame clones and omits some. V and J calls plus clone size are reproduced from that table; the DNA served to infer D and trimming. This sample has about 97,000 clones; over 75% occur once, and the top ten carry just under 20%.

The genes are TRBV7-6 and TRBJ1-5, with TRBD1 as a possible D gene (6 bases). The receptor was derived from a human donor in a cohort sampled during active COVID-19. Sample: peripheral blood. The CDR3 protein is CASSLEGDTNQPQHF. CDR3 nucleotides: TGTGCCAGCAGCTTAGAGGGGGACACTAATCAGCCCCAGCATTTT.